This T cell receptor (beta chain) was sequenced during a study of blood T cells in healthy people across ages. A J-beta primer mix and a sample-barcoded 5' primer were used in a second PCR of roughly 7 to 12 cycles. TCRdb reanalysed the 5' RACE reads using MiXCR and keeps one entry per CDR3 protein. The sample consists of fewer than 1.5 million distinct CDR3 sequences, 35% to 45% of them appearing once. Trimming cost V 2 bases and J 4 bases, with 12 bases left between them. The CDR3 is 15 amino acids. Per the germline V gene, CDR1 is DFQATT and CDR2 is SNEGSKA (reference sequence). The chain has TRBV20-1 and TRBJ2-6; D is possibly TRBD1 (7 bases). This clonotype was sampled from a woman between 18 and 29 years old in good health. Sequencing used blood. CDR3: CSARPGGTGANVLTF. CDR3 DNA sequence: TGCAGTGCTAGACCAGGGGGGACCGGGGCCAACGTCCTGACTTTC.